Listed below are T cell receptor beta chains from one sample, sequenced in a study of cytomegalovirus exposure and HLA in healthy donors. TCRdb's copy holds only in-frame clones and misses some; the assay was immunoSEQ multiplex PCR. The table lists some 170,000 clones, roughly 85% of them singletons. Sequenced sample: PBMCs. These receptors all stem from a man aged 40-49 years in good health and CMV-seropositive. Each CDR3 is given with its conserved first and last residue. The D gene is left open where the match is weak. Some rows mark clone size as missing; the rest say once, few, many or name a class of expanded clone.

>.|TRBV5-8|TRBJ2-6|.
TGTGCCAGCAGCTTGGCACGACAGGTTGGGGCCAACGTCCTGACTTTC
CASSLARQVGANVLTF
>.|TRBV7-2|TRBJ1-2|.
TGTGCCAGCAGCTTAAGTACACAGGGAGGCTACACCTTC
CASSLSTQGGYTF
>.|TRBV6-5|TRBJ1-1|.
TGTGCCAGCAGTTACGCAGGGCGGAACACTGAAGCTTTCTTT
CASSYAGRNTEAFF
>once|TRBV28|TRBJ1-2|.
TGTGCCAGCATGACAGTTCACTATGGCTACACCTTC
CASMTVHYGYTF
>.|TRBV6-5|TRBJ2-7|TRBD1
TGTGCCAGCAGAACCCGGGACAGGGGGTCCCTCCTCTTC
CASRTRDRGSLLF
>once|TRBV28|TRBJ2-2|TRBD2
TGTGCCAGCAGCCAGCTTGGGGCTAGCGGGAGGGCCTCGGGGGTCGGGGAGCTGTTTTTT
CASSQLGASGRASGVGELFF
>once|TRBV15|TRBJ2-5|.
TGTGCCACCAGCAGAGATAGTACGGAGACCCAGTACTTC
CATSRDSTETQYF
>few|TRBV6-1|TRBJ1-5|.
TGTGCCAGCAGTGAAATCGGGGGGAGTAATCAGCCCCAGCATTTT
CASSEIGGSNQPQHF
>.|TRBV11-3|TRBJ2-7|TRBD2
TGTGCCAGCAGCGCAACCGGGACTAGCGGGAACGAGCAGTACTTC
CASSATGTSGNEQYF
>.|TRBV19|TRBJ1-2|.
TGTGCCAGTACCGGGAGGACAGAAAATAACTATGGCTACACCTTC
CASTGRTENNYGYTF
>.|TRBV5-1|TRBJ1-3|.
TGCGCCAGCAGCTCCGACAGGTCCGGAAACACCATATATTTT
CASSSDRSGNTIYF
>.|TRBV28|TRBJ1-3|.
TGTGCCAGCAGTTTTGGGGCAGCGGGAAACACCATATATTTT
CASSFGAAGNTIYF
>.|TRBV6-1|TRBJ2-3|.
TGTGCCAGCAGAGACGACTCGAAGGTCACAGATACGCAGTATTTT
CASRDDSKVTDTQYF
>once|TRBV6-6|TRBJ1-3|.
TGTGCCAGCAGGCCGCACAGTCGCTCTGGAAACACCATATATTTT
CASRPHSRSGNTIYF
>.|TRBV12-5|TRBJ1-5|.
TGTGCTAGTGGTGGAGGTCTGGGCAATCAGCCCCAGCATTTT
CASGGGLGNQPQHF
>.|TRBV21-1|TRBJ2-7|.
TGTGCCAGCAACAGCGGGAGGGCTAAGTACGAGCAGTACTTC
CASNSGRAKYEQYF
>.|TRBV5-4|TRBJ2-6|.
TGTGCCAGCAGCTTTGTGTTCTCTGGGGCCAACGGCCTGACTTTC
CASSFVFSGANGLTF
>.|TRBV27|TRBJ2-7|TRBD2
TGTGCCAGCAGTTACCTGGGACTAGCGGCCTCCTACGAGCAGTACTTC
CASSYLGLAASYEQYF
>.|TRBV5-1|TRBJ1-2|.
TGCGCCAGTTCGCCCTCTAGCGGGGACTATGGCTACACCTTC
CASSPSSGDYGYTF
>.|TRBV7-2|TRBJ1-4|.
TGTGCCAGCAGCTTTACCCCGGTGGCTAATGAAAAACTGTTTTTT
CASSFTPVANEKLFF
>.|TRBV7-3|TRBJ2-2|TRBD1
TGTGCCAGCAGCATCGGACAGGACACCGGGGAGCTGTTTTTT
CASSIGQDTGELFF
>.|TRBV10-3|TRBJ2-3|.
TGTGCCATCAGTGGGACTACGGGAGGCACAGATACGCAGTATTTT
CAISGTTGGTDTQYF
>once|TRBV28|TRBJ1-2|TRBD1
TGTGCCAGCACCAAAGGGGACAGCTATGGCTACACCTTC
CASTKGDSYGYTF
>.|TRBV9|TRBJ1-5|TRBD1
TGTGCCAGCAGCCCTGGACAGGGTATAGATAGCAATCAGCCCCAGCATTTT
CASSPGQGIDSNQPQHF
>.|TRBV5-1|TRBJ2-1|.
TGCGCCAGCAGCTTGGTGGGGAGCGGGCAGTTCTTC
CASSLVGSGQFF
>.|TRBV2|TRBJ2-5|TRBD2
TGTGCCAGCAGGCTAGCGGGAAGGGAGACCCAGTACTTC
CASRLAGRETQYF
>.|TRBV10-3|TRBJ1-2|TRBD1
TGTGCCATCAGTTACACAGGGGATGATGGCTACACCTTC
CAISYTGDDGYTF
>.|TRBV6-5|TRBJ2-2|TRBD1
TGTGCCAGGCCTGACAGGGGATATGAAGGTGGGGAGCTGTTTTTT
CARPDRGYEGGELFF
>.|TRBV6-1|TRBJ2-7|TRBD1
TGTGCCAGCAGTAGGACAGGACACTCCTACGAGCAGTACTTC
CASSRTGHSYEQYF
>.|TRBV5-3|TRBJ2-6|.
TGTGCCAGAAGCTTGGAGACGCGGGCCTCTGGGGCCAACGTCCTGACTTTC
CARSLETRASGANVLTF
>.|TRBV27|TRBJ2-5|TRBD2
TGTGCCAGCAGTTTTGGGACTAGCGGGATAGAGACCCAGTACTTC
CASSFGTSGIETQYF
>.|TRBV12-5|TRBJ1-5|TRBD1
TGTGCTAGTGCCGGGACAGGGGGCACTGGCAATCAGCCCCAGCATTTT
CASAGTGGTGNQPQHF
>.|TRBV4-2|TRBJ2-7|.
TGTGCCAGCAGCCATGGGACTGGACCCTACGAGCAGTACTTC
CASSHGTGPYEQYF